The 26 T cell receptor beta chains given below trace back to one sample, sequenced in a study of T-cell memory formation after mild COVID-19. TCRdb passed the 5' RACE reads through MiXCR, listing each CDR3 protein once. The sample holds over 95,000 distinct CDR3 sequences, about a fifth seen once. The source material was PBMCs or a T cell subset sorted from them (not recorded which). The receptors come from a man aged 18-30 years who had mild COVID-19 (a few samples of this study predate the infection). Cell type and time point are not known.

This chain uses TRBV6-2 or TRBV6-3 with TRBJ2-7; D may match TRBD1 or TRBD2 (5 bases each). Germline-derived CDR1 and CDR2 are MNHEY and SVGEGT. The V end lost 4 bases, the J end lost 4 bases, and 17 bases lay between the germline ends. This CDR3 has 15 residues. CDR3: CASSSPRDRTYEQYV. CDR3 bases: TGTGCCAGCAGTTCACCCCGGGACCGAACTTACGAGCAGTACGTC.

This chain links TRBV9 with TRBJ2-3; D assignment may be TRBD1 or TRBD2 (5 bases each). CDR3 size: 16 residues. Per the germline V gene, CDR1 is SGDLS and CDR2 is YYNGEE. Trimming took 4 bases from V and 3 from J, leaving 18 bases between them. CDR3 DNA sequence: TGTGCCAGCAGCTTTACAGGCTACCCGGGGACAGATACGCAGTATTTT. Translation gives CASSFTGYPGTDTQYF.

The chain uses TRBV14 and TRBJ1-1; D is ambiguous. V was shortened by 4 bases and J by 0 bases, with 6 bases between the two germline ends. This CDR3 has 13 amino acids. Germline values: CDR1 SGHDN, CDR2 FVKESK. The CDR3 sequence: CASSLFMNTEAFF. The CDR3 DNA sequence: TGTGCCAGCAGCCTCTTTATGAACACTGAAGCTTTCTTT.

In this sample, this clonotype turned up a few times. The J gene is TRBJ2-7, the V gene TRBV18; D unclear. V lost 6 bases to trimming and J lost 3 bases, with 9 bases between them. CDR1 and CDR2 from the germline V gene are KGHSH and LQKENI. The CDR3 totals 12 residues. CDR3 in amino acids: CASSPDGYEQYV. CDR3 sequence (DNA): TGTGCCAGCTCTCCCGACGGCTACGAGCAGTACGTC.

In this sample, this clonotype turned up a few times. The V and J genes are TRBV29-1 and TRBJ1-4; no definite D call. CDR3 size: 13 residues. V shed 6 bases and J shed 4 bases, with 12 bases lying between them. From germline, CDR1 is SQVTM and CDR2 ANQGSEA. CDR3 sequence reads: CSVRRGRNEKLFF. In nucleotides, the CDR3 is TGCAGCGTCCGTCGGGGTCGTAATGAAAAACTGTTTTTT. The full variable domain, in which reference TRBV29-1 and TRBJ1-4 provide the parts outside the CDR3, is SAVISQKPSRDICQRGTSLTIQCQVDSQVTMMFWYRQQPGQSLTLIATANQGSEATYESGFVIDKFPISRPNLTFSTLTVSNMSPEDSSIYLCSVRRGRNEKLFFGSGTQLSVL.

The chain is built from TRBV7-9 and TRBJ1-1; D unresolved. This CDR3 region has 13 residues. CDR1 is SEHNR, CDR2 FQNEAQ, per germline (reference sequence). Trimming took 4 bases from V and 0 from J, leaving 6 bases between them. The CDR3 is CASSSSMNTEAFF. CDR3 sequence (DNA): TGTGCCAGCAGCTCCAGTATGAACACTGAAGCTTTCTTT.

This clonotype was found once. V and J are TRBV29-1 and TRBJ2-5, with 7 bases lining up with TRBD1. The V and J ends lost 2 bases and 5 bases, in that order; junction bases with no gene match: 11. Germline V gives CDR1 SQVTM, CDR2 ANQGSEA. This CDR3 is 15 amino acids long. The CDR3 is CSVEPSRTGRETQYF. CDR3 coding DNA: TGCAGCGTTGAACCTTCGCGGACAGGACGGGAGACCCAGTACTTC.

This clonotype was recorded a few times. The chain combines TRBV6-4 with TRBJ1-2; 7 bases fit TRBD1. The CDR3 is 16 amino acids. Per germline, CDR1 MRHNA and CDR2 SNTAGT. With 3 bases clipped from V and 2 bases from J, the junction kept 9 bases outside the gene matches. The CDR3 bases are TGTGCCAGCAGTGATCCTCCGGGACAGCCGAACTATGGCTACACCTTC. It translates to CASSDPPGQPNYGYTF.

This chain uses TRBV6-5 with TRBJ2-3; TRBD2 agrees at 9 bases. V lost 2 bases to trimming and J lost 2 bases; unmatched junction nucleotides: 2. CDR1 is MNHEY, CDR2 SVGAGI, per germline. This CDR3 spans 15 amino acids. The CDR3: CASSYASGNTDTQYF. The DNA for the CDR3 is TGTGCCAGCAGTTACGCTAGCGGGAACACAGATACGCAGTATTTT.

As regards this clonotype: At one end, the junction sequence differs from germline, possibly due to a read error. The chain joins TRBV11-2 to TRBJ2-3, with D unresolved. The CDR3 has 16 amino acids. Per the germline V gene, CDR1 is SGHAT and CDR2 is FQNNGV. The CDR3 coding sequence is TGTGCCAGCTCGAGGACCCACCGCGTGGGCACAGATACGAAGTATTTT. Translation gives CASSRTHRVGTDTKYF.

The rearrangement joins TRBV7-9 to TRBJ2-1; D gene uncertain. The germline V gene encodes CDR1 SEHNR and CDR2 FQNEAQ (reference sequence). The length of the CDR3 is 16 residues. Trimming pared 5 bases from V and 4 bases from J, leaving 18 bases between. The DNA of the CDR3 is TGTGCCAGCAGCCTGTCATACGGGCGTAGGTACAATGAGCAGTTCTTC. Translated, it gives CASSLSYGRRYNEQFF.

The DNA of the CDR3 is TGCAGCGTTGTCCCCGCGGGGGCAATTTCGGATACGCAGTATTTT. Translation gives CSVVPAGAISDTQYF. The chain carries TRBV29-1 and TRBJ2-3, with a weak D call TRBD2 (7 bases). Trimming left V 4 bases short and J 6 bases short, with 20 bases between. CDR1 and CDR2 (germline): SQVTM, ANQGSEA. The CDR3 runs 15 residues.

For the CDR3, the DNA is TGTGCCAGCAGCGTAAGGACGGGGACGTACCAAGAGACCCAGTACTTC. It codes for CASSVRTGTYQETQYF. The chain has TRBV9 and TRBJ2-5; TRBD1 or TRBD2 may be the D gene (5 bases each). V lost 1 base, J lost 0 bases, and 13 bases lay in between. This CDR3 has 16 residues. Germline CDR1 and CDR2: SGDLS and YYNGEE.

This clonotype was observed a handful of times. The gene calls are TRBV7-3 and TRBJ1-1; a weak D match, TRBD1 (5 bases). Trimming removed 5 bases at V and 6 bases at J, with 13 bases between. This CDR3 spans 13 amino acids. Germline CDR1 and CDR2: SGHTA and FQGTGA. The CDR3 sequence is CASSPRGVAEAFF. DNA of the CDR3: TGTGCCAGCAGCCCGAGAGGGGTCGCTGAAGCTTTCTTT.

The chain combines TRBV20-1 with TRBJ2-1; 7 bases agree with TRBD2. Trimming cost V 0 bases and J 0 bases; bases outside gene matches: 5. There are 16 residues in the CDR3. From germline, CDR1 is DFQATT and CDR2 SNEGSKA (reference sequence). The chain's CDR3 is CSARDRGGTSYNEQFF. DNA for the CDR3: TGCAGTGCTAGAGATCGCGGGGGTACCTCCTACAATGAGCAGTTCTTC.

The rearrangement links TRBV24-1 to TRBJ2-2, with D possibly being TRBD1 (6 bases). CDR1 and CDR2 (germline): KGHDR, SFDVKD. This CDR3 has 13 amino acids. The V gene lost 9 bases and the J gene lost 6 bases, with 13 bases spanning the gap. DNA of the CDR3: TGTGCCACCGGAGCAGGGGACGCCGGGGAGCTGTTTTTT. Its protein product is CATGAGDAGELFF.

The count of this clonotype is one. This chain joins TRBV10-2 and TRBJ2-1; D remains ambiguous. CDR1 is WSHSY, CDR2 SAAADI, per germline. This CDR3 contains 13 residues. V dropped 5 bases and J dropped 2 bases, with 7 bases sitting between them. The CDR3 spells CASSKDPYNEQFF. The DNA of the CDR3 is TGCGCCAGCAGTAAGGACCCCTACAATGAGCAGTTCTTC.

V and J are TRBV5-1 and TRBJ2-7; no clear D gene. Trimming left V 0 bases short and J 6 bases short, with 10 bases between. The CDR3 sequence is 13 residues long. CDR1 is SGHRS, CDR2 YFSETQ, per germline. The CDR3 region has the DNA TGCGCCAGCAGCTTGGGTTCTAGAATCGAGCAGTACTTC. Amino acid sequence: CASSLGSRIEQYF.

This chain links TRBV29-1 with TRBJ2-1, with D uncertain. Trimming cost V 4 bases and J 7 bases, with 5 bases left between them. This CDR3 comprises 10 residues. CDR1 is SQVTM and CDR2 is ANQGSEA in the germline V gene. CDR3 sequence: CSVGLNEQFF. CDR3 coding DNA: TGCAGCGTTGGGTTGAATGAGCAGTTCTTC.

The chain carries TRBV4-1 and TRBJ1-5, with D possibly matching TRBD1 (6 bases). Germline CDR1 MGHRA, CDR2 YSYEKL. The CDR3 is 15 amino acids. Between the trimmed V and J ends, which lost 3 bases and 5 bases, there was a span of 14 bases. CDR3 DNA sequence: TGCGCCAGCAGCCAGGCCGCCGAGGGGGATCAGCCCCAGCATTTT. Translating it yields CASSQAAEGDQPQHF.

The V gene is TRBV4-3, the J gene TRBJ2-1, with D maybe TRBD2 (7 bases). The CDR3 loop spans 17 amino acids. Germline assignment: CDR1 LGHNA and CDR2 YSLEER. V was pared by 3 bases and J by 4 bases, with 19 bases between. The CDR3 region is CASSHGGGKEPYNEQFF. CDR3 nucleotide sequence: TGCGCCAGCAGCCATGGCGGGGGCAAAGAGCCTTACAATGAGCAGTTCTTC.

At least ten counts were recorded for this clonotype. V is TRBV5-1 and J is TRBJ2-5; perhaps TRBD2 as D (6 bases). Germline V gene lookup returns CDR1 SGHRS and CDR2 YFSETQ. Deletions cut 2 bases from V and 2 bases from J, with 10 bases between. The CDR3 has 14 residues. In DNA, the CDR3 is TGCGCCAGCAGCTTAACGGGGGAACAAGAGACCCAGTACTTC. The encoded protein is CASSLTGEQETQYF. Full variable domain (outside the CDR3, taken from reference TRBV5-1 and TRBJ2-5): KAGVTQTPRYLIKTRGQQVTLSCSPISGHRSVSWYQQTPGQGLQFLFEYFSETQRNKGNFPGRFSGRQFSNSRSEMNVSTLELGDSALYLCASSLTGEQETQYFGPGTRLLVL.

V is TRBV7-9 and J is TRBJ1-2; D call uncertain. The CDR3 has 14 amino acids. The V gene's germline CDR1 is SEHNR and CDR2 FQNEAQ (reference sequence). V was trimmed by 1 base and J by 0 bases, leaving 6 bases between them. CDR3 nucleotides: TGTGCCAGCAGCTTAGGGGTGGCTAACTATGGCTACACCTTC. Amino acids: CASSLGVANYGYTF.

There are a few counts of this clonotype. CDR3 loop: CASSPRLQGAEPQHF. The CDR3 DNA reads as TGCGCCAGCAGCCCCCGGCTACAGGGTGCGGAGCCCCAGCATTTT. The J gene is TRBJ1-5, the V gene TRBV4-1, with D possibly being TRBD1 (6 bases). In germline, CDR1 is MGHRA, CDR2 YSYEKL. The V and J ends lost 4 bases and 8 bases respectively, with 18 bases between them. The CDR3 spans 15 residues.

The chain is built from TRBV6-2 or TRBV6-3 and TRBJ2-7; 10 positions agree with TRBD1. CDR3 length: 15 amino acids. Germline V gene data show CDR1 as MNHEY and CDR2 as SVGEGT. With V trimmed by 2 bases and J by 2 bases, 3 bases remained unmatched. CDR3 bases: TGTGCCAGCAGTTACGGGACAGGGGACACCTACGAGCAGTACGTC. As protein: CASSYGTGDTYEQYV.

This clonotype was counted between two and nine times. The chain links TRBV29-1 to TRBJ2-3, with 8 nucleotides matching TRBD1. The CDR3 has 14 amino acids. Germline V gene data show CDR1 as SQVTM and CDR2 as ANQGSEA. Trimming cost V 8 bases and J 6 bases; bases outside gene matches: 13. The CDR3 here is CSTTWTGKGDTQYF. In DNA, the CDR3 is TGCAGCACGACGTGGACAGGGAAGGGGGATACGCAGTATTTT.